This TCR beta chain was identified during a study of Ad26.COV2.S vaccination and SARS-CoV-2 variants. Background on the study: Donor had been placed in the Ad26.COV2.S arm of the COV1001 trial.

Trimming removed 3 bases from V and 2 bases from J, with 13 bases in between. Germline CDR1 is KGHSH and CDR2 is LQKENI. The CDR3 runs 15 residues. This sample's treatment: approximately 18 received Ad26.COV2.S at low or high dose, single or two shots; 5 received placebo; per-sample allocation not given. Day 63 following the first vaccine or placebo injection was when the samples were taken. The individual, an adult aged 18-55 years, was a donor in Boston. This vaccine is an Ad26 vector that expresses the Wuhan-strain SARS-CoV-2 spike. Study-level points and caveats: After vaccination, reports described spike-specific CD8+ and CD4+ T cell responses as showing substantial breadth.

For this clone: As yet, its antigen is unknown.

Sequenced by immunoSEQ multiplex PCR; TCRdb stores in-frame clones only, minus some. The sample lists under 250,000 clones, around 90% seen once, with roughly 3% in the top ten. The receptor was derived from a person between 18 and 60 years old who received the Ad26.COV2.S COVID-19 vaccine or a placebo. V usage is TRBV18 and J usage is TRBJ1-1; weak D call: TRBD1 (6 bases). Specimen: peripheral blood, collected in a trial of Ad26.COV2.S vaccine versus placebo. CDR3: CASSPFGQTNTEAFF. CDR3 coding DNA: TGTGCCAGCTCACCTTTTGGACAGACCAACACTGAAGCTTTCTTT.